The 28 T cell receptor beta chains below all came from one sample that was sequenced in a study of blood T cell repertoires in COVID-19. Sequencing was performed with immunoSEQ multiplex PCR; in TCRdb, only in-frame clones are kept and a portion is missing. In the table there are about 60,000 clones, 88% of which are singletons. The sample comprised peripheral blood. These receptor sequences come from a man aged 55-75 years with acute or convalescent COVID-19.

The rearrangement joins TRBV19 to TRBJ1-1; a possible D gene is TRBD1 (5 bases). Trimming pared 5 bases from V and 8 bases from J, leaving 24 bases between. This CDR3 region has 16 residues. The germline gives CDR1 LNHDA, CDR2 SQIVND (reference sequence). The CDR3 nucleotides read TGTGCCAGTAGTTCGCGGGGCCAAGGGCCCCGGAACGAAGCTTTCTTT. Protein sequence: CASSSRGQGPRNEAFF.

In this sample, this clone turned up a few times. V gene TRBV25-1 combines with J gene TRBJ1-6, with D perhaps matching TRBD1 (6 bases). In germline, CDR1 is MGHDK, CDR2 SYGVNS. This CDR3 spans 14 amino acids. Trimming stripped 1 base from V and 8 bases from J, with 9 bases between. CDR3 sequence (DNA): TGTGCCAGCAGTGAATTGTCAGGGGATTCACCCCTCCACTTT. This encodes CASSELSGDSPLHF.

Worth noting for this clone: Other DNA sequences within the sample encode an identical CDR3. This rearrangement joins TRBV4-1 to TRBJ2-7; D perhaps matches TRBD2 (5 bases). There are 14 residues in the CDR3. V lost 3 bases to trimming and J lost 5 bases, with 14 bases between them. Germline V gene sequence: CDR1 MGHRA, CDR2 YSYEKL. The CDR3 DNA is TGCGCCAGCAGCCACCCAGGACTGGGCGACGAGCAGTACTTC. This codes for CASSHPGLGDEQYF.

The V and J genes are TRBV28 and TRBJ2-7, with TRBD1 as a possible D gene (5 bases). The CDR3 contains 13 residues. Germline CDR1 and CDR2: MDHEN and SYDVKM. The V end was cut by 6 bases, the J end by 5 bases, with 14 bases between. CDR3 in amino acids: CASRLTGVHEQYF. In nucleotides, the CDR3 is TGTGCCAGCAGGCTTACAGGCGTCCACGAGCAGTACTTC. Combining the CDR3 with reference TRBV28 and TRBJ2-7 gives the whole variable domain DVKVTQSSRYLVKRTGEKVFLECVQDMDHENMFWYRQDPGLGLRLIYFSYDVKMKEKGDIPEGYSVSREKKERFSLILESASTNQTSMYLCASRLTGVHEQYFGPGTRLTVT.

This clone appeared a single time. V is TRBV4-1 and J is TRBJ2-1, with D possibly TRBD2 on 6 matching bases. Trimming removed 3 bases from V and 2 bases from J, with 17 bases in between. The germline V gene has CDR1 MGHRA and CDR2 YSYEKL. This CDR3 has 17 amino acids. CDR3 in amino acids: CASSHAAGGITYNEQFF. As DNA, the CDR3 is TGCGCCAGCAGCCATGCCGCCGGAGGGATAACCTACAATGAGCAGTTCTTC.

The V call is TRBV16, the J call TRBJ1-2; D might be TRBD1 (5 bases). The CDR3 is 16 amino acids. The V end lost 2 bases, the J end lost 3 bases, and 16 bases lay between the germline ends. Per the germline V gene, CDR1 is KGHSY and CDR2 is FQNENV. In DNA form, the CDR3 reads TGTGCCAGCAGCCAACCGGGTCCCCAGGGCGACTATGGCTACACCTTC. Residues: CASSQPGPQGDYGYTF.

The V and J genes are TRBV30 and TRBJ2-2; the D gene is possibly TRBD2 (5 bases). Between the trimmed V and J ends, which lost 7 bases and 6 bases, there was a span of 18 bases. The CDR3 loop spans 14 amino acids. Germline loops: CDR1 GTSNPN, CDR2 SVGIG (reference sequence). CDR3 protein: CASPAVISAGELFF. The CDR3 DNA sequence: TGTGCCTCCCCAGCGGTGATATCGGCCGGGGAGCTGTTTTTT.

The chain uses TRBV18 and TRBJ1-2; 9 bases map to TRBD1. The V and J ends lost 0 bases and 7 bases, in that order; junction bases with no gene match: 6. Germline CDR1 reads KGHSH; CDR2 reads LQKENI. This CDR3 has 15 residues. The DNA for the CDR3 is TGTGCCAGCTCACCACCGGGGGACAGGGTCAGTGGCTACACCTTC. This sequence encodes CASSPPGDRVSGYTF.

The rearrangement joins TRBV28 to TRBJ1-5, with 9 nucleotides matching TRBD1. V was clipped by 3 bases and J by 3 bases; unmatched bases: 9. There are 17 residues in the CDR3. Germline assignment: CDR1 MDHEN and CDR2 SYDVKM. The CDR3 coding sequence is TGTGCCAGCAGTTTCCTACTGGACAGGGGAGACAATCAGCCCCAGCATTTT. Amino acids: CASSFLLDRGDNQPQHF.

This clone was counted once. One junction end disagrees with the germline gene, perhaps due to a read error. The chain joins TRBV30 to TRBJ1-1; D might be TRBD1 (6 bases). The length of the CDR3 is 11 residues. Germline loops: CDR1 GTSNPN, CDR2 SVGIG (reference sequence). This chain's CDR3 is CAGRGGREAFF. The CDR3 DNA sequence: TGTGCCGGGAGGGGGGGTAGAGAAGCTTTCTTT.

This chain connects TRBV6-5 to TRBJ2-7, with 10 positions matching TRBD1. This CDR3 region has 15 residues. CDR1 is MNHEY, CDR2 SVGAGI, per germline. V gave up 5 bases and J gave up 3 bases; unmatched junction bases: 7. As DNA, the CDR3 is TGTGCCAGCAGTATCGCCGACAGGGGGCTCTACGAGCAGTACTTC. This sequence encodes CASSIADRGLYEQYF.

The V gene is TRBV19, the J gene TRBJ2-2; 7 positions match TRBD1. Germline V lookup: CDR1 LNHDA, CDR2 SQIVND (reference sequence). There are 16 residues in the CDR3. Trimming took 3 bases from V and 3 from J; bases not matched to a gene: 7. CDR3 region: CASSIPGQRDTGELFF. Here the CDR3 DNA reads TGTGCCAGTAGTATTCCGGGACAGAGAGACACCGGGGAGCTGTTTTTT.

The CDR3 is CASSFAGGRSTDTQYF. The CDR3 DNA is TGTGCCAGCAGCTTTGCTGGCGGGAGGAGCACAGATACGCAGTATTTT. The gene calls are TRBV7-9 and TRBJ2-3, with 8 nucleotides matching TRBD2. V was pared by 3 bases and J by 0 bases, with 5 bases of the junction left unmatched. In germline, CDR1 is SEHNR, CDR2 FQNEAQ (reference sequence). CDR3 size: 16 residues.

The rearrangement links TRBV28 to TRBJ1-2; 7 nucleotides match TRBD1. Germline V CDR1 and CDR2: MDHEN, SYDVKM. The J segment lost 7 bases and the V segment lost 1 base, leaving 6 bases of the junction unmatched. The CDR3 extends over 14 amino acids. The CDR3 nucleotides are TGTGCCAGCAGTTTATTCAAGGGGGCTGTTGGCTACACCTTC. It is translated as CASSLFKGAVGYTF.

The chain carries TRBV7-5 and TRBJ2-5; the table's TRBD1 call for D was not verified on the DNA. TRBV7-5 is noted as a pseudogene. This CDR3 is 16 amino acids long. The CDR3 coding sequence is TGTGTCAGAAGCTTTTGCCGGGGACATCCTAAAGAGACCCAGTACTTC. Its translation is CVRSFCRGHPKETQYF.

CDR3 residues: CASSIRTGTGYTF. CDR3 DNA: TGTGCCAGCAGTATCCGGACAGGGACAGGCTACACCTTC. V gene TRBV28 combines with J gene TRBJ1-2; 8 bases map to TRBD1. Germline loops: CDR1 MDHEN, CDR2 SYDVKM. Trimming took 5 bases from V and 8 from J; bases not matched to a gene: 7. The CDR3 is made up of 13 amino acids.

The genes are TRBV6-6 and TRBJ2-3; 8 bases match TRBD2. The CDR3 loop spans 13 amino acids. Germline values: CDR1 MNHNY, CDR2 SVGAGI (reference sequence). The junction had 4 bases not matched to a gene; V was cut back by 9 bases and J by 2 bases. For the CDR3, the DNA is TGTGCCAGTAATAGCGGGGTCACAGATACGCAGTATTTT. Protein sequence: CASNSGVTDTQYF.

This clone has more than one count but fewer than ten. The CDR3 nucleotides read TGCAGCGTTGCCAGGGGGAGCACCGGGGAGCTGTTTTTT. Amino acids: CSVARGSTGELFF. The chain carries TRBV29-1 and TRBJ2-2; 7 bases map to TRBD1. The CDR3 is 13 residues long. CDR1 SQVTM and CDR2 ANQGSEA come from the germline V gene. The junction had 3 bases not matched to a gene; V was cut back by 4 bases and J by 4 bases.

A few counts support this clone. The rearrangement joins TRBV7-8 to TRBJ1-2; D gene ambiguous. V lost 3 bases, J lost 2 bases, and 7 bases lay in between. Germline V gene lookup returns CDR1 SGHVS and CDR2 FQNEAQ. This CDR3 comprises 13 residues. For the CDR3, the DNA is TGTGCCAGCAGCTTTGCGGAGAACTATGGCTACACCTTC. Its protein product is CASSFAENYGYTF.

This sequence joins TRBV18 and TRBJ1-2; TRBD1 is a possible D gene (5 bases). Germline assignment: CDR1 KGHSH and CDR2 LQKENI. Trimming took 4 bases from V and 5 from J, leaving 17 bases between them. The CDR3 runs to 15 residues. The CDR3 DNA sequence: TGTGCCAGCTCACAACTCTCCAGGACACATTATGGCTACACCTTC. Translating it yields CASSQLSRTHYGYTF. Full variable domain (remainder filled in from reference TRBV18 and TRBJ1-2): NAGVMQNPRHLVRRRGQEARLRCSPMKGHSHVYWYRQLPEEGLKFMVYLQKENIIDESGMPKERFSAEFPKEGPSILRIQQVVRGDSAAYFCASSQLSRTHYGYTFGSGTRLTVV.

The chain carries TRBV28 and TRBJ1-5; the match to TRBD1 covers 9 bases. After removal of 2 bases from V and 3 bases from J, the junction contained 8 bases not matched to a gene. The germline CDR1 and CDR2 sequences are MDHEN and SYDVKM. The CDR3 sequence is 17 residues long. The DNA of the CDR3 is TGTGCCAGCAGTTTAGCGGGGGGACAGGGCGTCAATCAGCCCCAGCATTTT. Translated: CASSLAGGQGVNQPQHF.

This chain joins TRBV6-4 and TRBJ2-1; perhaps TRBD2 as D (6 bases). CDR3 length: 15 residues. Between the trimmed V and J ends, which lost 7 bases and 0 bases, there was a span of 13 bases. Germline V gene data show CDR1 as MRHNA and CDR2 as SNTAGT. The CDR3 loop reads CASNQRASSYNEQFF. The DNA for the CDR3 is TGTGCCAGCAATCAGCGGGCTAGCTCCTACAATGAGCAGTTCTTC.

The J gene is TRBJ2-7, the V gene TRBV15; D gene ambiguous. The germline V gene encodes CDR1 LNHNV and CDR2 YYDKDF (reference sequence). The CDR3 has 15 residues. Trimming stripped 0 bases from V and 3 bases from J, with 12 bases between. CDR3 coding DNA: TGTGCCACCAGCAGAGATCGGTTCAGCGTCTACGAGCAGTACTTC. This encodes CATSRDRFSVYEQYF.

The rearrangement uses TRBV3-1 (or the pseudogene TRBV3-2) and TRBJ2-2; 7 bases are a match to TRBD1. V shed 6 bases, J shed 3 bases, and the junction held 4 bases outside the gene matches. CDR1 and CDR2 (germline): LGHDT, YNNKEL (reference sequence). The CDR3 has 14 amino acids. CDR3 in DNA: TGTGCCAGCAGGCACGGGACAGACACCGGGGAGCTGTTTTTT. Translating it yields CASRHGTDTGELFF.

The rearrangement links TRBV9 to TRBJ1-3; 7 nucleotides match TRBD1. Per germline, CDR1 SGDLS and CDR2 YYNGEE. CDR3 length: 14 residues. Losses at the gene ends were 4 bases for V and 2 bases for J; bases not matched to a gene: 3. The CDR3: CASSYGTAGNTIYF. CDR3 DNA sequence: TGTGCCAGCAGCTACGGGACAGCTGGAAACACCATATATTTT.

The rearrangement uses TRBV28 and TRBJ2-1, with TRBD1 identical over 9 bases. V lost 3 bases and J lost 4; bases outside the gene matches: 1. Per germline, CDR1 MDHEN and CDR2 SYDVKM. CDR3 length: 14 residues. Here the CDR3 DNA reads TGTGCCAGCAGTTTGACAGGGGGGTACAATGAGCAGTTCTTC. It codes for CASSLTGGYNEQFF.

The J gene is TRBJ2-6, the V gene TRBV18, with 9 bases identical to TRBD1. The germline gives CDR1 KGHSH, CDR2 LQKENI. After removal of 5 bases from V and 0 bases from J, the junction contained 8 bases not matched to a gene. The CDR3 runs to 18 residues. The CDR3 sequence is CASSSSGTGTSGANVLTF. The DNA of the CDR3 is TGTGCCAGCTCATCATCCGGGACAGGGACCTCTGGGGCCAACGTCCTGACTTTC.

Here the CDR3 DNA reads TGTGCCAGCAGCTCCGGGACAGGGTCCATGAACACTGAAGCTTTCTTT. It is translated as CASSSGTGSMNTEAFF. The V call is TRBV14, the J call TRBJ1-1; 9 bases map to TRBD1. CDR1 is SGHDN, CDR2 FVKESK, per germline. The V gene end was trimmed by 5 bases and the J gene end by 0 bases; junction bases not matched to a gene: 7. CDR3 size: 16 residues. The variable domain in full, with the rest retrieved from reference TRBV14 and TRBJ1-1, is EAGVTQFPSHSVIEKGQTVTLRCDPISGHDNLYWYRRVMGKEIKFLLHFVKESKQDESGMPNNRFLAERTGGTYSTLKVQPAELEDSGVYFCASSSGTGSMNTEAFFGQGTRLTVV.